This TCR beta chain is drawn from a study of cytomegalovirus exposure and HLA in healthy donors. The overall study: The Caucasian-associated ancestry cluster contained about four fifths of the 300 to 450 genotyped donors.

As for this clone: A read error may produce the germline difference seen at one junction end.

Use of 60 Vbeta and 13 Jbeta primers characterized the PCR. Clones were read by immunoSEQ multiplex PCR, and TCRdb kept only the in-frame ones, dropping some. The sample records about 120,000 clones, 65% to 80% being singletons. The sequenced sample was PBMCs. This receptor was obtained from a man in his forties or fifties in good health and CMV-seropositive.

The chain's CDR3 is CASSSAVDNGKLFF. CDR3 bases: TGTGCCAGCAGCTCGGCGGTGGATAATGGAAAACTGTTTTTT. The chain is built from TRBV11-2 and TRBJ1-4; D unclear. The CDR3 runs to 14 residues. The germline V gene encodes CDR1 SGHAT and CDR2 FQNNGV.